The present T cell receptor (beta chain) was sequenced within a study of radiation and T cells in renal cell carcinoma. Study observations and caveats: Without pretreatment biopsies, baseline tumor clonotype presence was undetermined.

The table came from immunoSEQ multiplex PCR; TCRdb's copy has only in-frame clones and leaves some out. The sample contains about 77,000 clones, less than 85% of which appear only once. Germline values: CDR1 LNHDA, CDR2 SQIVND (reference sequence). V was trimmed by 2 bases and J by 4 bases, leaving 9 bases between them. This CDR3 region has 14 residues. The sample's time point: blood 4 weeks post-SBRT, at nephrectomy. Noted treatment: 15 Gy SBRT to primary tumor, nephrectomy 4 weeks later. Serial blood draws occurred at baseline and 2 and 4 weeks post-SBRT. The patient's renal cell carcinoma had clear cell pathology. About this clone itself: Its antigen is as yet unknown.

This sequence joins TRBV19 and TRBJ1-5; D is unresolved. The TCR originated in an older woman with renal cell carcinoma. Specimen: blood, collected from a patient whose treatment included radiotherapy and nephrectomy. In DNA, the CDR3 is TGTGCCAGTAGTATACGGGAGAGGAATCAGCCCCAGCATTTT. Its translation: CASSIRERNQPQHF.